One T cell receptor beta chain is described in this entry. The antigen remains undetermined. Survey-level immunoSEQ v3.0 assays were run. Assay used: immunoSEQ multiplex PCR; TCRdb lists only in-frame clones, some missing. The sample has more than 20,000 clones; approximately 82% are singletons. Germline loops: CDR1 SEHNR, CDR2 FQNEAQ (reference sequence). V lost 5 bases to trimming and J lost 6 bases, with 12 bases between them. This CDR3 region has 13 residues. This record comes from a study of long-term antiretroviral therapy in people with HIV. Study outcomes and limitations: Documentation of ART adherence, viral resistance or therapy changes was absent. Post-ART, diversity grew, though it stayed under transplant donor control levels.

The chain has TRBV7-9 and TRBJ2-3; unclear D gene. The sequencing used unsorted PBMCs, collected 0.5 years after starting antiretroviral therapy. This TCR was recovered from a man aged 18-30 years with HIV. The CDR3, as DNA: TGTGCCAGCAGCCCCCAGCGCGCGGATACGCAGTATTTT. This encodes CASSPQRADTQYF.